One and the same sample provided the 14 T cell receptor beta chains below, sequenced in a study of blood T cell repertoires in COVID-19. Profiled with immunoSEQ multiplex PCR; TCRdb holds only in-frame clones, not every one. The sample carries under 300,000 clones, 85% to 90% recorded once. Sequences were obtained from peripheral blood. Receptors were obtained from a man in his 60s with acute or convalescent COVID-19.

This clone showed up just once. The chain employs TRBV9 and TRBJ1-1; a weak D match, TRBD1 (5 bases). The germline V and J ends were trimmed by 6 bases and 0 bases, with 15 bases remaining between them. The CDR3 is 15 amino acids. Germline V CDR1 and CDR2: SGDLS, YYNGEE. The CDR3 DNA reads TGTGCCAGCACCCCCACCTGGGGGGTGAACACTGAAGCTTTCTTT. It encodes CASTPTWGVNTEAFF.

V usage is TRBV30 and J usage is TRBJ2-2; the match to TRBD2 covers 7 bases. V shed 3 bases and J 5 bases; nucleotides not matched to a gene: 3. CDR1 and CDR2 from the germline V gene are GTSNPN and SVGIG (reference sequence). This CDR3 is built from 13 residues. CDR3 region: CAWRTGLTGELFF. The CDR3 DNA reads TGTGCCTGGAGGACGGGACTAACCGGGGAGCTGTTTTTT.

Only one count was recorded for this clone. This chain joins TRBV24-1 and TRBJ2-2, with 8 bases that match TRBD1. V gave up 3 bases and J gave up 6 bases; unmatched junction bases: 11. Germline lookup yields CDR1 KGHDR and CDR2 SFDVKD. This CDR3 is built from 17 residues. This chain's CDR3 is CATSDNWTGYIPGELFF. The CDR3 DNA reads TGTGCCACCAGTGATAACTGGACAGGGTACATCCCCGGGGAGCTGTTTTTT.

J is TRBJ2-1 and V is TRBV2, with 7 bases aligning to TRBD2. The V and J ends lost 3 bases and 4 bases, in that order; junction bases with no gene match: 3. The CDR3 loop spans 14 amino acids. Germline lookup yields CDR1 SNHLY and CDR2 FYNNEI. This CDR3 is CASSERTSYNEQFF. The CDR3 DNA reads TGTGCCAGCAGTGAGCGGACTAGTTACAATGAGCAGTTCTTC.

In its sample, this clone was seen once. This chain joins TRBV21-1 and TRBJ1-1; the table assigns TRBD1, which was not confirmed against the DNA. TRBV21-1 is a documented pseudogene. The CDR3 runs 15 residues. The CDR3 sequence: CASTETRGKNTEAFF. CDR3 DNA sequence: TGTGCCAGCACCGAGACGAGGGGGAAGAACACTGAAGCTTTCTTT.

The V call is TRBV19, the J call TRBJ1-1; 8 bases are shared with TRBD1. The CDR3 extends over 14 amino acids. Germline CDR1 reads LNHDA; CDR2 reads SQIVND (reference sequence). V lost 6 bases, J lost 0 bases, and 3 bases stayed unmatched. CDR3 loop: CASSSQGVNTEAFF. The DNA of the CDR3 is TGTGCCAGTAGCTCACAGGGGGTGAACACTGAAGCTTTCTTT.

The rearrangement joins TRBV25-1 to TRBJ1-2, with 9 bases fitting TRBD1. Germline-derived CDR1 and CDR2 are MGHDK and SYGVNS. CDR3 length equals 15 residues. With V trimmed by 3 bases and J by 4 bases, 6 bases remained unmatched. The CDR3 reads CASSDTGGVLYGYTF. The CDR3 coding sequence is TGTGCCAGCAGTGATACAGGGGGCGTACTCTATGGCTACACCTTC.

A single count supports this clone. The rearrangement joins TRBV6-2 or TRBV6-3 to TRBJ2-7; D possibly corresponds to TRBD2 (7 bases). The CDR3 totals 16 residues. Trimming left V 5 bases short and J 0 bases short, with 17 bases between. Germline loops: CDR1 MNHEY, CDR2 SVGEGT. The CDR3 coding sequence is TGTGCCAGCAGTGAGGGGGAAGCGGGAAGCTCCTACGAGCAGTACTTC. Translated, it gives CASSEGEAGSSYEQYF.

The chain combines TRBV6-6 with TRBJ1-2; TRBD1 is a possible D gene (6 bases). Germline V CDR1 and CDR2: MNHNY, SVGAGI (reference sequence). Trimming left V 6 bases short and J 10 bases short, with 12 bases between. This CDR3 region has 11 residues. CDR3 nucleotides: TGTGCCAGCAGGGACAGTCCCGACTACACCTTC. It translates to CASRDSPDYTF.

The V and J genes are TRBV11-2 and TRBJ2-3; D not certain. CDR3 size: 15 residues. The V end lost 0 bases, the J end lost 3 bases, and 10 bases lay between the germline ends. CDR1 is SGHAT, CDR2 FQNNGV, per germline. CDR3 coding DNA: TGTGCCAGCAGCTTAGATATCCTCTCTACAGATACGCAGTATTTT. Amino acid sequence: CASSLDILSTDTQYF.

The chain uses TRBV15 and TRBJ2-1; maybe TRBD2 (7 bases). Germline loops: CDR1 LNHNV, CDR2 YYDKDF (reference sequence). V lost 4 bases and J 4 bases, leaving 14 bases between the germline ends. This CDR3 has 15 amino acids. Here the CDR3 DNA reads TGTGCCACCAGCATCGCGGGGGCGCCTTACAATGAGCAGTTCTTC. It encodes CATSIAGAPYNEQFF.

V and J are TRBV7-6 and TRBJ2-7; 9 nucleotides align to TRBD1. V was pared by 4 bases and J by 3 bases, with 7 bases of the junction left unmatched. The germline CDR1 and CDR2 sequences are SGHVS and FNYEAQ. This CDR3 is 15 amino acids long. The CDR3 bases are TGTGCCAGCAGCTGGGGACAGGGAAGAGGCTACGAGCAGTACTTC. Amino acid sequence: CASSWGQGRGYEQYF. The complete variable domain, with remaining parts taken from reference TRBV7-6 and TRBJ2-7, reads GAGVSQSPRYKVTKRGQDVALRCDPISGHVSLYWYRQALGQGPEFLTYFNYEAQQDKSGLPNDRFSAERPEGSISTLTIQRTEQRDSAMYRCASSWGQGRGYEQYFGPGTRLTVT.

The V call is TRBV7-6, the J call TRBJ2-3; 8 bases map to TRBD2. J lost 2 bases, V lost 1 base, and 5 bases had no gene match. This CDR3 is built from 16 residues. CDR1 and CDR2 from the germline V gene are SGHVS and FNYEAQ. The CDR3 loop reads CASSLVRGGLTDTQYF. The CDR3 DNA sequence: TGTGCCAGCAGCTTAGTTCGGGGGGGTCTCACAGATACGCAGTATTTT.

This sequence joins TRBV11-3 and TRBJ2-6; D is unclear. Germline CDR1 is SGHNT and CDR2 is YENEEA. This CDR3 spans 15 amino acids. Trimming took off 7 bases at V and 0 bases at J, with 10 bases between the two ends. The CDR3 protein is CASTLFRSGANVLTF. CDR3 in DNA: TGTGCCAGCACCCTATTCCGCTCTGGGGCCAACGTCCTGACTTTC.